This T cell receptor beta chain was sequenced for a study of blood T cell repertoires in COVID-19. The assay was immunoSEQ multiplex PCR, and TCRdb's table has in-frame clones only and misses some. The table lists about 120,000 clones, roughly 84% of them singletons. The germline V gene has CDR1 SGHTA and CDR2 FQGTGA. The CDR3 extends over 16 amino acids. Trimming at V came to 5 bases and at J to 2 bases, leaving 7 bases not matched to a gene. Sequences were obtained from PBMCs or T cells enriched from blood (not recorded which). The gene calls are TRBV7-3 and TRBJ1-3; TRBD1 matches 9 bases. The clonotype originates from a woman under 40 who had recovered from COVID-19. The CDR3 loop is CASSRTGAYPGNTIYF. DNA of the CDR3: TGTGCCAGCAGCCGGACAGGGGCTTACCCTGGAAACACCATATATTTT. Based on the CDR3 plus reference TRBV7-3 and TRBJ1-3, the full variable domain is GAGVSQTPSNKVTEKGKYVELRCDPISGHTALYWYRQSLGQGPEFLIYFQGTGAADDSGLPNDRFFAVRPEGSVSTLKIQRTERGDSAVYLCASSRTGAYPGNTIYFGEGSWLTVV.